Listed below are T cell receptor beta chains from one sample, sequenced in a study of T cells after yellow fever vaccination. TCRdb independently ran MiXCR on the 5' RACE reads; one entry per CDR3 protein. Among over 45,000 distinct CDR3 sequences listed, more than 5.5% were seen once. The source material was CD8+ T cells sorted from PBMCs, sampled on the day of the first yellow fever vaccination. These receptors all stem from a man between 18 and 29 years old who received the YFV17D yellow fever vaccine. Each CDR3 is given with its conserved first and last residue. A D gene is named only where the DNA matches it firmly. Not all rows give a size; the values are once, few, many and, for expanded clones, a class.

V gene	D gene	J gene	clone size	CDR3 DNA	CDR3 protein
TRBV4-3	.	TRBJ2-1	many	TGCGCCAGCAGCCAAGGTAGGAGCTCCTACAATGAGCAGTTCTTC	CASSQGRSSYNEQFF
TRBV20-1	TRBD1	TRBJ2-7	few	TGCAGTGCTAAAAATGGACAGGGCCCGTCCTACGAGCAGTACTTC	CSAKNGQGPSYEQYF
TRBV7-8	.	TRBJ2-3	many	TGTGCCAGCTACCCTTTAAGTCTGTTGGATACGCAGTATTTT	CASYPLSLLDTQYF
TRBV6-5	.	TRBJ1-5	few	TGTGCCAGCAGTCTGACTCCGTATAGCAATCAGCCCCAGCATTTT	CASSLTPYSNQPQHF
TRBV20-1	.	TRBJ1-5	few	TGCAGTGCCAGCCAGTCCACGGATAGCAATCAGCCCCAGCATTTT	CSASQSTDSNQPQHF
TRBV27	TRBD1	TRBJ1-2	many	TGTGCCAGCAGTTTAGCCGGACAGGGCCATGGCTACACCTTC	CASSLAGQGHGYTF
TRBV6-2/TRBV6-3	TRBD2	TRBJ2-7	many	TGTGCCAGCAAACGGCTAGCGGGGCTCGAGCAGTACTTC	CASKRLAGLEQYF
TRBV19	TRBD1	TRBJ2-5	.	TGTGCCAGTAGTGAGGACACAGGGGGCGATGAGACCCAGTACTTC	CASSEDTGGDETQYF
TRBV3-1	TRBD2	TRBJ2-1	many	TGTGCCAGCAAAGCGGGGGGAGGCAACAATGAGCAGTTCTTC	CASKAGGGNNEQFF
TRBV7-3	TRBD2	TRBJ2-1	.	TGTGCCAGCAGCTATCAGACCGGGACTAGCGTTCATGAGCAGTTCTTC	CASSYQTGTSVHEQFF
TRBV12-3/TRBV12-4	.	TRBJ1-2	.	TGTGCCAGCAGGGGGCAGGTCGATGGCTACACCTTC	CASRGQVDGYTF
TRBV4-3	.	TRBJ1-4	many	TGCGCCAGCAGCCACCCCAGGGCACCGTATGAAAAACTGTTTTTT	CASSHPRAPYEKLFF
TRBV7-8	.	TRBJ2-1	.	TGTGCCAGCAGCAAAGAAAATGGTGAGCAGTTCTTC	CASSKENGEQFF
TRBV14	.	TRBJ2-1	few	TGTGCCAGCAGTCCAAGATTTGGCAGCGAGCAGTTCTTC	CASSPRFGSEQFF
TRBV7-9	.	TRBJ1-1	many	TGTGCCAGCCCCGAGGGCACTGAAGCTTTCTTT	CASPEGTEAFF
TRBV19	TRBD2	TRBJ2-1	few	TGTGCCAGTAGCCCCGGGGGGGCGGGGGGCAATGAGCAGTTCTTC	CASSPGGAGGNEQFF
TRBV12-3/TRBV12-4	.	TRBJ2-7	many	TGTGCCAGCAGTTTGGGGACATCCTACTACGAGCAGTACTTC	CASSLGTSYYEQYF
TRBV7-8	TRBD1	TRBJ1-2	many	TGTGCCAGCAGCCCTATGGGACAGACTAACTATGGCTACACCTTC	CASSPMGQTNYGYTF
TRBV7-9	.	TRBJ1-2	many	TGTGCCAGCAGCTTACAGGGACACCTTATTGGCTACACCTTC	CASSLQGHLIGYTF
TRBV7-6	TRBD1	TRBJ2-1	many	TGTGCCAGCAGCTTTGAGACAGGGGGATATTATGAGCAGTTCTTC	CASSFETGGYYEQFF
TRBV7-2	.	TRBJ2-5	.	TGTGCCAGCAGCTTAGTGTGGGACTTGGAGACCCAGTACTTC	CASSLVWDLETQYF
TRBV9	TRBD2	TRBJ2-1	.	TGTGCCAGCAGCGTAACTAGCGGGGAATCGGCCTACAATGAGCAGTTCTTC	CASSVTSGESAYNEQFF
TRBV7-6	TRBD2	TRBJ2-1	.	TGTGCCAGCAGCTCCCGTAGCGGGGGGGCCGTAAGTGAGCAGTTCTTC	CASSSRSGGAVSEQFF
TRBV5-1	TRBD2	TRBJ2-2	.	TGCGCCAGCTGGTTGGGGGGGTCCGGCACCGGGGAGCTGTTTTTT	CASWLGGSGTGELFF
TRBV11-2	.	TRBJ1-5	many	TGTGCCAGCAGCTTAGAAGCCTCTCAGCCCCAGCATTTT	CASSLEASQPQHF